These 19 T cell receptor beta chains came from one sample sequenced in a study of blood T cell repertoires in COVID-19 (TCRdb year 2020). Preparation of the library involved the immunoSEQ multiplex PCR assay. TCRdb took this table from immuneACCESS and kept in-frame rearrangements with V and J called. Such tables lack part of the clones; where checked against another copy, unresolved V genes explain under half of the gap, and the rest is unexplained. This sample comprises 350,000 or so clones, around 85% of them detected only once. The top ten clones comprise 4% to 5.5% of the sample. Sequencing was performed on PBMCs or T cells enriched from blood (not recorded which). The receptors derive from a middle-aged woman with acute COVID-19.

The J gene is TRBJ2-3, the V gene TRBV7-6, with 12 bases fitting TRBD2. Germline loops: CDR1 SGHVS, CDR2 FNYEAQ. The V and J ends lost 5 bases and 7 bases, in that order; junction bases with no gene match: 10. This CDR3 is 16 amino acids long. CDR3 sequence: CASSPLGLAGAHTQYF. The CDR3 coding sequence is TGTGCCAGCAGCCCGTTGGGACTAGCGGGTGCCCATACGCAGTATTTT. The complete variable domain, with remaining parts taken from reference TRBV7-6 and TRBJ2-3, reads GAGVSQSPRYKVTKRGQDVALRCDPISGHVSLYWYRQALGQGPEFLTYFNYEAQQDKSGLPNDRFSAERPEGSISTLTIQRTEQRDSAMYRCASSPLGLAGAHTQYFGPGTRLTVL.

This clone was found a few times. The chain couples TRBV5-5 to TRBJ1-2; a possible D gene is TRBD1 (6 bases). V lost 2 bases to trimming and J lost 4 bases, with 21 bases between them. The CDR3 runs 17 residues. Per germline, CDR1 SGHKS and CDR2 YYEKEE (reference sequence). The CDR3 loop reads CASSLGGSDDYLYGYTF. The CDR3 region has the DNA TGTGCCAGCAGCTTAGGGGGTTCCGACGACTATCTCTATGGCTACACCTTC.

The chain uses TRBV7-2 and TRBJ1-6; D possibly corresponds to TRBD1 (6 bases). The CDR3 consists of 15 residues. CDR1 and CDR2 from the germline V gene are SGHTA and FQGNSA. The germline V and J ends were trimmed by 1 base and 6 bases, with 10 bases remaining between them. The CDR3, as DNA: TGTGCCAGCAGCTTAGTTACAGGGATTAATTCACCCCTCCACTTT. This gives the protein CASSLVTGINSPLHF.

The chain employs TRBV25-1 and TRBJ2-7, with D tentatively TRBD2 (7 bases). The germline V gene has CDR1 MGHDK and CDR2 SYGVNS. The germline V and J ends were trimmed by 1 base and 6 bases, with 19 bases remaining between them. This CDR3 contains 16 residues. CDR3 DNA: TGTGCCAGCAGTGAATGGGGGGGCGGTGTTTCTTCCGAGCAGTACTTC. It codes for CASSEWGGGVSSEQYF.

The rearrangement links TRBV6-4 to TRBJ1-2; possibly TRBD1 for D (6 bases). V was pared by 7 bases and J by 3 bases, with 18 bases between. The CDR3 runs 15 residues. Germline lookup yields CDR1 MRHNA and CDR2 SNTAGT. CDR3: CASKRQANPDYGYTF. The DNA for the CDR3 is TGTGCCAGCAAGAGACAGGCGAACCCTGACTATGGCTACACCTTC.

This clone was observed a handful of times. The V call is TRBV28, the J call TRBJ1-2, with D possibly matching TRBD1 (5 bases). The ends were cut back, 3 bases at V and 7 bases at J, with 12 bases in the middle. CDR1 MDHEN and CDR2 SYDVKM come from the germline V gene. The CDR3 length is 13 residues. The CDR3 DNA reads TGTGCCAGCAGTTTTGGGTCGGGGGTTGGCTACACCTTC. Translating gives CASSFGSGVGYTF.

V gene TRBV5-1 combines with J gene TRBJ1-2, with 9 bases lining up with TRBD1. The CDR3 totals 13 residues. Germline-derived CDR1 and CDR2 are SGHRS and YFSETQ. V dropped 3 bases and J dropped 6; count of bases not matched to a gene: 3. This chain's CDR3 is CASSYGQGNGYTF. As DNA, the CDR3 is TGCGCCAGCAGCTACGGACAGGGGAATGGCTACACCTTC.

J is TRBJ2-7 and V is TRBV7-9; a weak D match, TRBD1 (6 bases). The CDR3 contains 15 residues. From germline, CDR1 is SEHNR and CDR2 FQNEAQ (reference sequence). V was shortened by 1 base and J by 1 base, with 11 bases between the two germline ends. The CDR3, as DNA: TGTGCCAGCAGCTTAGGGGGCAGGGGTTCCTACGAGCAGTACTTC. The encoded protein is CASSLGGRGSYEQYF.

The chain combines TRBV20-1 with TRBJ1-5; 9 nucleotides align to TRBD1. Unmatched junction bases numbered 13, after V lost 3 bases and J lost 4 bases. Germline-derived CDR1 and CDR2 are DFQATT and SNEGSKA (reference sequence). CDR3 size: 17 residues. The CDR3 sequence is CSASRGALGQGNQPQHF. The DNA of the CDR3 is TGCAGTGCTAGTAGGGGGGCGCTAGGACAGGGGAATCAGCCCCAGCATTTT.

The chain recombines TRBV5-6 with TRBJ1-6; 8 positions agree with TRBD1. Germline loops: CDR1 SGHDT, CDR2 YYEEEE. The CDR3 has 15 amino acids. Unmatched junction bases numbered 4, after V lost 1 base and J lost 7 bases. CDR3 loop: CASSLSDRGNSPLHF. In DNA, the CDR3 is TGTGCCAGCAGCTTGTCCGACAGGGGAAATTCACCCCTCCACTTT.

The V gene is TRBV5-8, the J gene TRBJ2-2, with 12 bases aligning to TRBD2. Germline V CDR1 and CDR2: SGHTS, YDEGEE. The V segment lost 2 bases and the J segment 5 bases; nucleotides outside the gene matches: 1. CDR3 length: 15 amino acids. The CDR3 region has the DNA TGTGCCAGCAGCTTACTAGCGGGGGGAACCGGGGAGCTGTTTTTT. It translates to CASSLLAGGTGELFF.

The chain employs TRBV7-8 and TRBJ2-5, with a tentative D call TRBD2 (6 bases). Germline V lookup: CDR1 SGHVS, CDR2 FQNEAQ. The CDR3 sequence is 18 residues long. V dropped 5 bases and J dropped 2 bases, with 24 bases sitting between them. The CDR3 coding sequence is TGTGCCAGCAGCCGAGGGAGGCTCCCAGTTACATTGCAAGAGACCCAGTACTTC. As protein: CASSRGRLPVTLQETQYF. The full variable domain, in which reference TRBV7-8 and TRBJ2-5 provide the parts outside the CDR3, is GAGVSQSPRYKVAKRGQDVALRCDPISGHVSLFWYQQALGQGPEFLTYFQNEAQLDKSGLPSDRFFAERPEGSVSTLKIQRTQQEDSAVYLCASSRGRLPVTLQETQYFGPGTRLLVL.

The chain links TRBV2 to TRBJ2-2; unclear D gene. Trimming left V 4 bases short and J 2 bases short, with 5 bases between. The germline V gene has CDR1 SNHLY and CDR2 FYNNEI. The CDR3 has 13 residues. The CDR3 DNA sequence: TGTGCCAGCAGTGTCCTCAACACCGGGGAGCTGTTTTTT. Translation: CASSVLNTGELFF.

The V gene is TRBV29-1, the J gene TRBJ1-1, with D possibly matching TRBD1 (6 bases). This CDR3 region has 13 residues. V gave up 7 bases and J gave up 2 bases, with 14 bases separating them. Germline V gene lookup returns CDR1 SQVTM and CDR2 ANQGSEA. CDR3 sequence (DNA): TGCAGCGCCCCATCGGGACAAAACACTGAAGCTTTCTTT. It is translated as CSAPSGQNTEAFF.

The chain has TRBV3-1 (or the pseudogene TRBV3-2) and TRBJ2-5; D is undetermined. V shed 2 bases and J shed 5 bases, with 9 bases lying between them. This CDR3 comprises 13 residues. Germline CDR1 LGHDT, CDR2 YNNKEL (reference sequence). DNA for the CDR3: TGTGCCAGCAGCCAAAATACATTGGAGACCCAGTACTTC. It translates to CASSQNTLETQYF.

The genes are TRBV5-1 and TRBJ1-3, with a weak D call TRBD1 (6 bases). Germline V gene lookup returns CDR1 SGHRS and CDR2 YFSETQ. The CDR3 runs to 18 residues. The ends were cut back, 4 bases at V and 0 bases at J, with 20 bases in the middle. CDR3: CASSRSGQSLHSGNTIYF. CDR3 nucleotides: TGCGCCAGCAGCCGATCAGGACAGAGTCTACACTCTGGAAACACCATATATTTT.

This chain connects TRBV6-5 to TRBJ1-2; TRBD1 might be the D (6 bases). CDR3 length: 13 amino acids. The V gene lost 6 bases and the J gene lost 2 bases, with 10 bases spanning the gap. CDR1 and CDR2 from the germline V gene are MNHEY and SVGAGI. CDR3 in amino acids: CASRRGYNYGYTF. The CDR3 nucleotides read TGTGCCAGCAGAAGGGGGTACAACTATGGCTACACCTTC.

V and J are TRBV5-3 and TRBJ2-2, with a weak D call TRBD1 (5 bases). TRBV5-3 is noted as an ORF with a role that remains uncertain. Trimming took 3 bases from V and 7 from J, leaving 10 bases between them. This CDR3 is built from 13 residues. The CDR3 is CARSCDSFGELFF. As DNA, the CDR3 is TGTGCCAGAAGCTGCGACAGCTTCGGGGAGCTGTTTTTT.

The V gene is TRBV9, the J gene TRBJ1-5; unclear D gene. The CDR3 covers 12 residues. The V gene lost 4 bases and the J gene lost 6 bases, with 8 bases spanning the gap. Germline values: CDR1 SGDLS, CDR2 YYNGEE. CDR3 in DNA: TGTGCCAGCAGCTTACAGTCTCAGCCCCAGCATTTT. It yields the protein CASSLQSQPQHF.